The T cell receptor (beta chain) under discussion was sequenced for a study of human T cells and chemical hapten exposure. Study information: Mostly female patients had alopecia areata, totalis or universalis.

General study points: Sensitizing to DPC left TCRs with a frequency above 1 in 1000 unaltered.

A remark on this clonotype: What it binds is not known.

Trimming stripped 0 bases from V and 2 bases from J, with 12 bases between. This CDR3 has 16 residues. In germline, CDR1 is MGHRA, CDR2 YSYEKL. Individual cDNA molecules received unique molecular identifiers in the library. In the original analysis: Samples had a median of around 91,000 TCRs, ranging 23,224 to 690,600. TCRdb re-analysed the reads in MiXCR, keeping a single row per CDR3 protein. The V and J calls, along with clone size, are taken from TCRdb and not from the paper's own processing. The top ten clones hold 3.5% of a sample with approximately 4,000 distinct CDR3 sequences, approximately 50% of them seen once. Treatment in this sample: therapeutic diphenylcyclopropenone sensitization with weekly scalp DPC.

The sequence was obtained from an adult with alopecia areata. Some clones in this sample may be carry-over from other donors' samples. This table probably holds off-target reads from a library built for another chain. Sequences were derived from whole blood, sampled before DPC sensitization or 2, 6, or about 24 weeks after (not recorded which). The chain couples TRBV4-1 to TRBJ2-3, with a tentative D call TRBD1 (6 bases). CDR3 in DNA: TGCGCCAGCAGCCAAGACTTCGGACAGTACACAGATACGCAGTATTTT. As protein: CASSQDFGQYTDTQYF.